Listed below are T cell receptor beta chains from one sample, sequenced in a study of PD-1 blockade in classical Hodgkin lymphoma. The method was immunoSEQ multiplex PCR; TCRdb's version includes in-frame clones alone and lacks a portion of them. Of 13,000 to 15,000 clones listed, roughly 80% are singletons. This sample comprised peripheral blood mononuclear cells (PBMCs), obtained at baseline. These receptors were taken from a human donor with classical Hodgkin lymphoma. Each CDR3 is given without its conserved first and last residue. A D gene is named only where the DNA matches it firmly.

cdr3_aa d_call v_call
ASSGGTANTEAF . TRBV5-1
ASSFNPGGGKNIQY . TRBV11-2
ASSLGDQGHAGELF . TRBV5-1
ASSSTSGVPIDTQY TRBD2 TRBV5-4
ASSPIPGQGNT TRBD1 TRBV27
ASSEWWNTYEQY . TRBV2
ASSIEETQY . TRBV5-1
ASSHRQGRDEQF TRBD1 TRBV7-2
AWRTAGGGNQPQH . TRBV30
ASSPSGTHTYEQY . TRBV7-2
ASSQDMGQGAEKLF TRBD1 TRBV4-3
ATTDNYEQY . TRBV27
ASSLEGPRLYGYT . TRBV5-1
ASSQEGGYEQY . TRBV4-1
ASSHTGTGGTLH TRBD1 TRBV5-4
ASDNVVNQPQH . TRBV2
ASSPGPYEQY . TRBV18
ASSLRGGSSYEQY . TRBV7-3
ASTRTGSVYGYT . TRBV9
ASSLGGGGYEQY TRBD1 TRBV7-6
ASRHWDRGIEEYGYT TRBD1 TRBV7-9
ASSLAFLVRPEQF . TRBV7-9
ASSEAGMTVREQY . TRBV6-1
ASSARVNTEAF . TRBV2
ASSLMGLNTEAF . TRBV27
ASSPVAGAVYNEQF TRBD2 TRBV5-6
SVLGGSFMYEQY TRBD2 TRBV29-1
ASSSGGGYSGNTIY . TRBV11-2
ASSENYEQY . TRBV7-8
ASSFRQGESYGYT . TRBV28
ASSPPTSGGQETQY TRBD2 TRBV7-9
ASSIKAGGEQF . TRBV19
ASSLLGSTGVDTQY . TRBV28